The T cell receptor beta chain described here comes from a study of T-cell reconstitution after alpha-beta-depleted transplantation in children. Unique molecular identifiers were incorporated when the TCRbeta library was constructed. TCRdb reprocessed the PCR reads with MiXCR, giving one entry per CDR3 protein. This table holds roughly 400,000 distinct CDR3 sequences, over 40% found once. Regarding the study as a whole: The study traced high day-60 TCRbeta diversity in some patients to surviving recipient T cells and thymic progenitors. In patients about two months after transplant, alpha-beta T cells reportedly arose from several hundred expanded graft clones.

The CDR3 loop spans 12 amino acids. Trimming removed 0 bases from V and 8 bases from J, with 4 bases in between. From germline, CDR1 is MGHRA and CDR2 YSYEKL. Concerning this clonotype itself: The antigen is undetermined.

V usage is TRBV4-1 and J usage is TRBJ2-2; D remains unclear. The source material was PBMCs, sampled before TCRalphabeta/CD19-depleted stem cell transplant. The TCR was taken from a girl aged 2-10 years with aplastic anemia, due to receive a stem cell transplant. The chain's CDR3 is CASSQESGELFF. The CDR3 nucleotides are TGCGCCAGCAGCCAAGAATCGGGGGAGCTGTTTTTT.